Sequencing of this T cell receptor beta chain was carried out in a study of cytomegalovirus exposure and HLA in healthy donors. Comments on this clone: Its antigen is not known.

In germline, CDR1 is MNHNS, CDR2 SASEGT. The CDR3 length is 13 residues. Trimming stripped 8 bases from V and 0 bases from J, with 8 bases between. Study-wide results and limits: Trimming of TCR beta V- and J-genes showed a link, identified in a later analysis, to a missense DCLRE1C variant. In an earlier analysis, productive rearrangement rates for most beta V segments clustered near 87% or 30%. Presence/absence analyses treated sequencing depth as roughly uniform across donors.

With 60 Vbeta and 13 Jbeta primers, the PCR was carried out. Here immunoSEQ multiplex PCR was the method, and the copy in TCRdb shows in-frame clones only, minus some. The repertoire includes around 45,000 clones, roughly half of them detected once, and approximately 5.5% sits in the top ten. This sequence joins TRBV6-1 and TRBJ1-3; D is uncertain. The sample consisted of PBMCs. The source is a man aged 60 to 75 in good health and CMV-seronegative. The CDR3 loop reads CASVRFSGNTIYF. CDR3 sequence (DNA): TGTGCCAGCGTCCGTTTCTCTGGAAACACCATATATTTT.